This TCR beta chain emerged from a study of OX40 agonist ivuxolimab in advanced cancers. The wider study: Allowance was made for prior anti-PD-1, anti-PD-L1 or anti-CTLA-4 therapy, and approximately 40% had some. Study results and caveats: Expanded clones tended on average to be more numerous among CD8+ T cells than CD4+. It was also the case that some nonresponders had low normalized T-cell clonal expansion.

As concerns this clone: Its antigen is currently unknown.

It was autoimmune disease history or systemic immunosuppression that excluded patients. Libraries were prepared by immunoSEQ multiplex PCR; TCRdb keeps only in-frame clonotypes and omits some of them. The sample holds around 49,000 clones, roughly 89% seen once. The germline gives CDR1 MNHEY, CDR2 SMNVEV (reference sequence). This CDR3 has 15 amino acids. The V gene lost 6 bases and the J gene lost 3 bases, with 15 bases spanning the gap. The sequence came from an adult with an advanced solid tumor such as melanoma, head and neck, liver or kidney cancer. Source: CD4+ or CD8+ T cells sorted from blood, taken in a trial of the OX40 agonist ivuxolimab. This chain links TRBV27 with TRBJ2-1; D may be TRBD1 (6 bases). The CDR3 coding sequence is TGTGCCAGCAGACCGGGACAACCCATCTACAATGAGCAGTTCTTC. Its protein is CASRPGQPIYNEQFF.